This T cell receptor beta chain was identified during a study of blood T cell repertoires in COVID-19. Study overall: Some COVID-19 samples were acute and others convalescent; all came from the United States, Italy and Spain. In each case, the material was cDNA or gDNA derived from T cells, B-cell-depleted T cells, or PBMCs.

Original analysis: Scientists estimated how many nucleated cells there were by amplifying reference gene primers. The assay was immunoSEQ multiplex PCR, and TCRdb's table has in-frame clones only and misses some. That table furnishes V, J and clone size, whereas the DNA furnished D and trimming. The sample lists approximately 100,000 clones; around nine tenths were seen once. The CDR3 length is 19 residues. Germline trimming cut 6 bases from V and 6 bases from J; bases unmatched to any gene: 21. The germline gives CDR1 MNHEY, CDR2 SMNVEV (reference sequence). Source material: peripheral blood. The source is a human donor in a cohort sampled during active COVID-19. The chain is built from TRBV27 and TRBJ2-7, with 12 bases fitting TRBD1. The CDR3 coding sequence is TGTGCCAGCAGGGGCCAATCTCGGGACAGGGGGCTCGGGTATCGCGAGCAGTACTTC. Protein sequence: CASRGQSRDRGLGYREQYF.